This T cell receptor gamma chain was identified in a study of γδ T cells in repeated Plasmodium falciparum infection. Overall study context: The natural-infection arm compared Malian children under seasonal malaria with matched Australian children. Four controlled malaria infections with P. falciparum NF54 spanned roughly 97 weeks. Broader study findings: Vdelta2-negative gammadelta repertoires appeared less diverse and less shared in Malian than Australian children. Many TCRgamma sequences overlapped between individuals in stable Vgamma9/Vdelta2+ repertoires.

There are many counts of this clone. Its antigen is currently unknown. The mismatch at residue 12 between this DNA's translation and the TCRdb protein of a much larger clone likely reflects a read error; the protein shown is translated from the DNA. Flow sorting of PBMC yielded separate Vgamma9/Vdelta2+ and Vdelta2-negative gammadelta T cell populations for bulk repertoire analysis. TCRdb re-processed the multiplex PCR reads using CATT. The repertoire includes tens of thousands of gamma-chain clones, over 2.5% of them detected once, and about 30% sits in the top ten. CDR1 is VTNTFY and CDR2 is YDVSTARD in the germline V gene (reference sequence). The CDR3 runs 14 residues.

The V gene is TRGV3, but the J gene lacks a call. Sequencing was performed on gamma-delta T cells from blood. The TCR sequence derives from a pool of human donors (malaria-infected and uninfected, not separated). CDR3 residues: CATWDRSNYYKELF. The DNA for the CDR3 is TGTGCCACCTGGGACAGGTCGAATTATTATAAGGAACTCTTT.